These T cell receptor beta chains were read from a single sample in a study of blood T cell repertoires in COVID-19. The assay was immunoSEQ multiplex PCR, and TCRdb's table has in-frame clones only and misses some. The sample shows roughly 220,000 clones, around 80% of them seen only once. Sequencing used peripheral blood. Source of these receptors: a woman aged 40 to 50 who had recovered from COVID-19. The CDR3 runs from the conserved cysteine through the conserved F or W. The D gene is left open where the match is weak. A clone size is listed for some rows: how often the clone was seen (once, few, many), or a class if it is expanded.

v_call	d_call	j_call	clone_size	cdr3_aa	cdr3_nt
TRBV7-2	TRBD1	TRBJ1-2	-	CASSLAGGLDGYTF	TGTGCCAGCAGCTTAGCAGGGGGCTTAGATGGCTACACCTTC
TRBV11-3	TRBD1	TRBJ2-7	-	CASSPPPGQGRNYEQYF	TGTGCCAGCAGCCCCCCCCCGGGACAGGGTAGGAACTACGAGCAGTACTTC
TRBV19	TRBD2	TRBJ2-2	-	CASSIPSGVVGELFF	TGTGCCAGTAGTATCCCTAGCGGGGTGGTCGGGGAGCTGTTTTTT
TRBV11-3	-	TRBJ1-1	once	CASSLATWAVNTEAFF	TGTGCCAGCAGCTTAGCGACATGGGCCGTGAACACTGAAGCTTTCTTT
TRBV29-1	-	TRBJ1-1	-	CSVEAEDLGTEAFF	TGCAGCGTTGAAGCGGAGGACTTGGGCACTGAAGCTTTCTTT
TRBV19	TRBD1	TRBJ2-5	-	CASSQGAQETQYF	TGTGCCAGTAGTCAGGGGGCCCAAGAGACCCAGTACTTC
TRBV18	-	TRBJ2-1	-	CASSPGHGISSYNEQFF	TGTGCCAGCTCACCCGGACACGGTATTAGCTCCTACAATGAGCAGTTCTTC
TRBV28	TRBD1	TRBJ1-2	-	CASSLQDRPNYGYTF	TGTGCCAGCAGTCTCCAGGACAGGCCGAACTATGGCTACACCTTC
TRBV15	-	TRBJ1-1	-	CATSRGLANTEAFF	TGTGCCACCAGCAGAGGTCTAGCGAACACTGAAGCTTTCTTT
TRBV7-2	TRBD2	TRBJ2-1	-	CASSSLAGGRYNEQFF	TGTGCCAGCAGCTCACTAGCGGGGGGCCGATACAATGAGCAGTTCTTC
TRBV6-6	TRBD1	TRBJ2-4	-	CASITDTTGVKNIQYF	TGTGCCAGCATTACCGATACGACAGGGGTCAAAAACATTCAGTACTTC
TRBV7-2	TRBD1	TRBJ1-5	-	CASSLTGVGRTQHF	TGTGCCAGCAGCTTAACAGGGGTTGGAAGGACCCAGCATTTT
TRBV5-1	-	TRBJ1-1	-	CASSLGGEMNTEAFF	TGCGCCAGCAGCTTGGGCGGGGAGATGAACACTGAAGCTTTCTTT
TRBV7-2	-	TRBJ2-5	-	CASSLEQGQETQYF	TGTGCCAGCAGCTTGGAACAGGGCCAAGAGACCCAGTACTTC
TRBV11-2	TRBD2	TRBJ2-3	-	CASSPTSGYTDTQYF	TGTGCCAGCAGCCCTACTAGCGGCTACACAGATACGCAGTATTTT
TRBV6-4	TRBD1	TRBJ2-2	-	CASSDTGGGTGELFF	TGTGCCAGCAGTGATACAGGGGGCGGCACCGGGGAGCTGTTTTTT
TRBV7-2	-	TRBJ1-5	few	CASSLLDQPQHF	TGTGCCAGCAGCTTACTCGATCAGCCCCAGCATTTT
TRBV5-8	-	TRBJ2-1	-	CASSQGGAGNEQFF	TGTGCCAGCAGCCAAGGGGGGGCTGGTAATGAGCAGTTCTTC
TRBV7-9	-	TRBJ1-1	-	CASSPLAEAFF	TGTGCCAGCAGCCCGCTAGCTGAAGCTTTCTTT
TRBV4-2	TRBD1	TRBJ1-4	-	CASSFGTESNEKLFF	TGTGCCAGCAGTTTCGGGACAGAATCAAATGAAAAACTGTTTTTT
TRBV29-1	TRBD2	TRBJ2-1	-	CSARRPGGIYNEQFF	TGCAGCGCGCGCCGTCCGGGGGGGATCTACAATGAGCAGTTCTTC
TRBV9	TRBD1	TRBJ2-6	-	CASSLTGGTSGANVLTF	TGTGCCAGCAGTCTGACAGGGGGAACCTCTGGGGCCAACGTCCTGACTTTC
TRBV6-5	TRBD1	TRBJ1-3	-	CASSYSTAGGGNTIYF	TGTGCCAGCAGTTACTCGACCGCAGGGGGTGGAAACACCATATATTTT
TRBV3-1/TRBV3-2	TRBD1	TRBJ2-5	once	CASSQDPNRGRETQYF	TGTGCCAGCAGCCAAGACCCAAACAGGGGGCGCGAGACCCAGTACTTC
TRBV6-2/TRBV6-3	TRBD1	TRBJ2-7	-	CASSDSWTGSREQYF	TGTGCCAGCAGTGACTCTTGGACAGGGTCTCGCGAGCAGTACTTC